This T cell receptor (beta chain) emerged from a study of blood T cell repertoires in COVID-19. As processed by the authors: Reference gene primer amplification in the assay estimated nucleated cell counts. The protocol was immunoSEQ multiplex PCR, while the TCRdb copy is restricted to in-frame clones and leaves out a portion. That table supplies the V and J calls and clone size; D and trimming were determined from the DNA. Here the sample spans roughly 120,000 clones, more than 70% being singletons. This clone showed up just once. This CDR3 contains 16 residues. CDR1 and CDR2 (germline): MDHEN, SYDVKM. The junction had 11 bases not matched to a gene; V was cut back by 6 bases and J by 0 bases.

The clonotype originates from an older man with acute or convalescent COVID-19. The chain recombines TRBV28 with TRBJ2-7; 7 nucleotides match TRBD1. Sequenced sample: peripheral blood. The CDR3 region is CASRIRQGLLSYEQYF. CDR3 DNA: TGTGCCAGCAGGATCCGACAGGGCCTACTCTCCTACGAGCAGTACTTC.